One sample yielded the 3 T cell receptor beta chains listed below, sequenced in a study of shared clonotypes between healthy human individuals. The data were produced by immunoSEQ multiplex PCR, yet TCRdb's version contains in-frame clones alone and is incomplete. The sample lists about 1.1 million clones, around 82% seen once, with more than 0.5% in the top ten. Source material: memory CD4+ T cells from PBMCs. Subset noted: CD45RA-negative fraction. These receptors were collected from a young man in good health. Some clones in this sample may be carry-over from other donors' samples.

The V gene is TRBV7-2, the J gene TRBJ2-3; 8 nucleotides line up with TRBD2. Trimming cost V 4 bases and J 8 bases; bases outside gene matches: 17. The CDR3 totals 17 residues. Germline V gives CDR1 SGHTA, CDR2 FQGNSA. Here the CDR3 DNA reads TGTGCCAGCAGCTCCCGTCCCGGGACTAGTAGGTCCGGTACGCAGTATTTT. Its protein product is CASSSRPGTSRSGTQYF. Full variable domain (remainder filled in from reference TRBV7-2 and TRBJ2-3): GAGVSQSPSNKVTEKGKDVELRCDPISGHTALYWYRQSLGQGLEFLIYFQGNSAPDKSGLPSDRFSAERTGGSVSTLTIQRTQQEDSAVYLCASSSRPGTSRSGTQYFGPGTRLTVL.

The chain recombines TRBV18 with TRBJ2-1, with TRBD1 matching 8 bases. Trimming at V came to 3 bases and at J to 5 bases, leaving 9 bases not matched to a gene. CDR3 length equals 16 residues. The germline V gene has CDR1 KGHSH and CDR2 LQKENI. CDR3 loop: CASSPLRTGLNNEQFF. The CDR3 region has the DNA TGTGCCAGCTCACCCCTCCGGACAGGGCTGAACAATGAGCAGTTCTTC.

This chain links TRBV19 with TRBJ1-3; D not resolved. CDR3 length: 16 residues. V shed 7 bases and J shed 0 bases, with 16 bases lying between them. Germline V gene lookup returns CDR1 LNHDA and CDR2 SQIVND (reference sequence). The CDR3 loop reads CASNHRTGNSGNTIYF. Here the CDR3 DNA reads TGTGCCAGTAACCATCGGACGGGGAACTCTGGAAACACCATATATTTT.